This T cell receptor (beta chain) was sequenced in a study of T cell repertoires in cytomegalovirus infection. Study-wide results and limits: CMV carriers with the relevant HLA were identified by cumulative public TCR beta family frequency. Ex vivo responses were dominated by HLA-C-restricted CMV-specific TCR beta clonotypes.

The V gene's germline CDR1 is LNHDA and CDR2 SQIVND (reference sequence). The CDR3 has 15 residues. Trimming at V came to 6 bases and at J to 1 base, leaving 7 bases not matched to a gene. This clonotype was counted between two and nine times. Its cognate antigen is unknown. TCRdb fed the reads into MiXCR, producing one record per CDR3 protein. The sample has almost 550,000 distinct CDR3 sequences, 16% seen once. Material: CD8+ T cells from PBMCs. This chain joins TRBV19 and TRBJ1-1, with 8 nucleotides matching TRBD1. This receptor was taken from a human donor in good health (CMV status not recorded). Some clones in this sample may be carry-over from other donors' samples. The CDR3 DNA reads TGTGCCAGTAGGCCAGACAGGGGTCCGAACACTGAAGCTTTCTTT. It encodes CASRPDRGPNTEAFF.